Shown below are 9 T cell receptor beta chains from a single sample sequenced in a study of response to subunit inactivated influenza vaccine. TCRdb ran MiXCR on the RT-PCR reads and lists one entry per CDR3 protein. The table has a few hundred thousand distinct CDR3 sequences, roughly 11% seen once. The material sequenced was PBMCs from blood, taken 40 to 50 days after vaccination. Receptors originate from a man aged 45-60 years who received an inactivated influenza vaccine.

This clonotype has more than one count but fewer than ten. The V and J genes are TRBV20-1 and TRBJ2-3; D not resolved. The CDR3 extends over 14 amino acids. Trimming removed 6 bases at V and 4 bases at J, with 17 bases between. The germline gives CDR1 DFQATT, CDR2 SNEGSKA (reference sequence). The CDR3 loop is CSALVPYQADTQYF. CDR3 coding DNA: TGCAGTGCCCTGGTGCCCTATCAGGCAGATACGCAGTATTTT.

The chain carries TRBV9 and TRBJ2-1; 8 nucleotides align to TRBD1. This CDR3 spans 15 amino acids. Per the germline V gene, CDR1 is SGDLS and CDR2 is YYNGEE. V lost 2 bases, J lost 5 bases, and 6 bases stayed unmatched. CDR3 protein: CASSVRDRPHNEQFF. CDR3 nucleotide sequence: TGTGCCAGCAGCGTCCGGGACAGGCCACACAATGAGCAGTTCTTC.

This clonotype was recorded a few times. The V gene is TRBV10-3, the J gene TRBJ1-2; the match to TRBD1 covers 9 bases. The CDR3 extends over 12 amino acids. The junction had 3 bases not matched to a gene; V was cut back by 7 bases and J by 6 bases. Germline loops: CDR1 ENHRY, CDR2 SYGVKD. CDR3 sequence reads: CAIKGTGNGYTF. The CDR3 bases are TGTGCCATCAAAGGGACAGGGAATGGCTACACCTTC.

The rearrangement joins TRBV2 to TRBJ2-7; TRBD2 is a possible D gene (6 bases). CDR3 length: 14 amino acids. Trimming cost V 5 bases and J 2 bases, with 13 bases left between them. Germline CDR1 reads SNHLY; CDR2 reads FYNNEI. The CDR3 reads CASSRPSETYEQYF. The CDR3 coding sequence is TGTGCCAGCAGTCGACCTAGCGAAACCTACGAGCAGTACTTC.

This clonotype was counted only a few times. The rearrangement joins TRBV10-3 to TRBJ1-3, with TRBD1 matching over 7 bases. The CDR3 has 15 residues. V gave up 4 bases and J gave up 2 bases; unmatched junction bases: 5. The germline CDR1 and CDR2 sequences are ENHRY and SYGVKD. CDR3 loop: CAISGTGGAGNTIYF. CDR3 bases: TGTGCCATCAGTGGGACAGGTGGTGCTGGAAACACCATATATTTT.

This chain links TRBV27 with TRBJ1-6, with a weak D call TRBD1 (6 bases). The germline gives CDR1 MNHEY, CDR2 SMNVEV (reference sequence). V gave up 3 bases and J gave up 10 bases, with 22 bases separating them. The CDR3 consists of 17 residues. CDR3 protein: CASSFESFGGAGSPLHF. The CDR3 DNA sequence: TGTGCCAGCAGTTTTGAGTCGTTCGGGGGCGCGGGGTCACCCCTCCACTTT.

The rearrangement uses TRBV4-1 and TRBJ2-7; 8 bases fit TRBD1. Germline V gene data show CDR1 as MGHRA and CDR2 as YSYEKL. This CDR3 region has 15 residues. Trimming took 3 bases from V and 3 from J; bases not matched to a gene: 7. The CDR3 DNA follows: TGCGCCAGCAGCCAGATGGACAGGGACAGCTACGAGCAGTACTTC. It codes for CASSQMDRDSYEQYF.

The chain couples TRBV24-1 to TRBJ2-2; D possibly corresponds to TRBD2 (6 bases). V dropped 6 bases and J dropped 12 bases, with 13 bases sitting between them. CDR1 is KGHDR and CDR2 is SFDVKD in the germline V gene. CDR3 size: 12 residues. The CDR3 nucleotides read TGTGCCACCAGTTTTGGAGCGGGCAAGCTGTTTTTT. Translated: CATSFGAGKLFF.

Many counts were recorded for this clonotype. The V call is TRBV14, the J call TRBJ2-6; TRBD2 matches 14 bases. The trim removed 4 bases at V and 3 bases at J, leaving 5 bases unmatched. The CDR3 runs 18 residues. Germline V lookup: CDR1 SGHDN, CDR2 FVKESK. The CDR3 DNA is TGTGCCAGCAGCCCGGGACTAGCGGGAGTTTTTGGGGCCAACGTCCTGACTTTC. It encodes CASSPGLAGVFGANVLTF.